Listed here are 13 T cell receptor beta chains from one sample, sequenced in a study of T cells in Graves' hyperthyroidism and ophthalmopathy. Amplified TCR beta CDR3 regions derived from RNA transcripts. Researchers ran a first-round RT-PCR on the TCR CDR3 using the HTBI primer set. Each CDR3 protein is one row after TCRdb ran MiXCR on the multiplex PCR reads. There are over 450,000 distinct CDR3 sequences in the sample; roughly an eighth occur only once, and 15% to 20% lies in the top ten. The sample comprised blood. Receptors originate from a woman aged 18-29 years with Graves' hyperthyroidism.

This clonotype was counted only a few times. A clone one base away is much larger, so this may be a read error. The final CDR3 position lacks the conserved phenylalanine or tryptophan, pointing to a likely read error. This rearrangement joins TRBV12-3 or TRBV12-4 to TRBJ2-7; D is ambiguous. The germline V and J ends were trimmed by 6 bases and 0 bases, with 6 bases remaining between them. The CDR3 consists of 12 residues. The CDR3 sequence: CASSWSSYEQYS. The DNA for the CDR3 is TGTGCCAGCAGCTGGAGCTCCTACGAGCAGTACTCC.

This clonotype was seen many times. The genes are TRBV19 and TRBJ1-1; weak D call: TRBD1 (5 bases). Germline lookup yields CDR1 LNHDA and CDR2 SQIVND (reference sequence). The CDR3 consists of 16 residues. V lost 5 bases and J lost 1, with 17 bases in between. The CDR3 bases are TGTGCCAGTAGTCCTTACCCGGGACGGCAGAACACTGAAGCTTTCTTT. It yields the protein CASSPYPGRQNTEAFF.

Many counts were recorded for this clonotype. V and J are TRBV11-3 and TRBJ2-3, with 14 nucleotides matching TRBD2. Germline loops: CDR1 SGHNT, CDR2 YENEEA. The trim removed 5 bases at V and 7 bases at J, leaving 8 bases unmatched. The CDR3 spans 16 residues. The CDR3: CASSPPGLAGVNTQYF. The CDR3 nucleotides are TGTGCCAGCAGCCCTCCGGGACTAGCGGGAGTAAATACGCAGTATTTT. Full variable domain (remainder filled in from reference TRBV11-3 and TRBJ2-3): EAGVVQSPRYKIIEKKQPVAFWCNPISGHNTLYWYLQNLGQGPELLIRYENEEAVDDSQLPKDRFSAERLKGVDSTLKIQPAELGDSAVYLCASSPPGLAGVNTQYFGPGTRLTVL.

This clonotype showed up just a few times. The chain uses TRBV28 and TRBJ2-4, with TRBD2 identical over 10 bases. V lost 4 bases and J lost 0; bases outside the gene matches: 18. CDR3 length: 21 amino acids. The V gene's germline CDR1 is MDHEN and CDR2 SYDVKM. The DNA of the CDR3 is TGTGCCAGCAGTTCTTTATGGGGACTACTAGCGGGGCCGATAGCCAAAAACATTCAGTACTTC. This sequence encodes CASSSLWGLLAGPIAKNIQYF.

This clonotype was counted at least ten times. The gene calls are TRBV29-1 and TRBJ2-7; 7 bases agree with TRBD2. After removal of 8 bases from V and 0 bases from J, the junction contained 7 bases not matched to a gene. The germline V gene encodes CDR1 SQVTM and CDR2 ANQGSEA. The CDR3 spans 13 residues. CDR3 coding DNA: TGCAGCTTCTTAGCGGGCCCCTCCTACGAGCAGTACTTC. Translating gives CSFLAGPSYEQYF.

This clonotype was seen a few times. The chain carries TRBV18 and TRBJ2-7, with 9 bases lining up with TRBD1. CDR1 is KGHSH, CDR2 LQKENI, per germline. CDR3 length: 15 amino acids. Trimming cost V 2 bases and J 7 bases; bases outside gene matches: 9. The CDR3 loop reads CASSPSQDRGREQYV. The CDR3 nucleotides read TGTGCCAGCTCACCATCCCAGGACAGGGGACGGGAGCAGTACGTC.

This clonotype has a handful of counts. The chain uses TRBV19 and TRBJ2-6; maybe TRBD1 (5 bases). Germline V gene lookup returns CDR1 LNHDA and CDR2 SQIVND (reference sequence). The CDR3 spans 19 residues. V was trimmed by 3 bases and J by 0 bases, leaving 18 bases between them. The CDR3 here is CASSIQQGRANSGANVLTF. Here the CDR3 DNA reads TGTGCCAGTAGTATCCAACAAGGCAGGGCAAACTCTGGGGCCAACGTCCTGACTTTC.

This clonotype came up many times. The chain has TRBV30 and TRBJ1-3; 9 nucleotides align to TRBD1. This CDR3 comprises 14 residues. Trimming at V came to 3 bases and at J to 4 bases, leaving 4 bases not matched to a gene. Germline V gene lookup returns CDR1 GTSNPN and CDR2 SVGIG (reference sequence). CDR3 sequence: CAWRGQGYGNTIYF. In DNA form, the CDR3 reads TGTGCCTGGAGGGGACAGGGTTACGGAAACACCATATATTTT.

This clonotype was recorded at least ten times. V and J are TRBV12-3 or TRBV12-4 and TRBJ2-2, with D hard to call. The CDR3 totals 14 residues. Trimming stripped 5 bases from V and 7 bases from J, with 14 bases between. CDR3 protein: CASSPDTLGGELFF. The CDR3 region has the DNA TGTGCCAGCAGTCCCGACACCCTCGGCGGGGAGCTGTTTTTT.

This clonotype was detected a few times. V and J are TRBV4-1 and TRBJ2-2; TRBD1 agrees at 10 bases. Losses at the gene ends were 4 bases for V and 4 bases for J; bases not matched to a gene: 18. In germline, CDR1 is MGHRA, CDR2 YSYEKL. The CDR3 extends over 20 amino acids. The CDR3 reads CASSLSETGGSPYPTGELFF. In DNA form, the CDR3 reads TGCGCCAGCAGCCTCTCCGAGACAGGGGGCAGCCCATACCCCACCGGGGAGCTGTTTTTT.

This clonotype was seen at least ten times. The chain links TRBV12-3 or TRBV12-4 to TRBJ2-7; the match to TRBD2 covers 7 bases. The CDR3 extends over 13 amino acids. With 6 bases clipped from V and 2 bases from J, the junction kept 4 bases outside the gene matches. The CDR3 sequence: CASRESGAYEQYF. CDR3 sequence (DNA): TGTGCCAGCAGGGAAAGCGGGGCCTACGAGCAGTACTTC.

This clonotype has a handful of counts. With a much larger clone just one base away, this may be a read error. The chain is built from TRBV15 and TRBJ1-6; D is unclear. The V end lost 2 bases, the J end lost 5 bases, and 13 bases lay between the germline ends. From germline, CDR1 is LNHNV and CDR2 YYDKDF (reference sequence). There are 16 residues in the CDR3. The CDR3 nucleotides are TGTGCCACCAGCAGATTAGAGGGAATCAATAATTCACCCCTCCACTTT. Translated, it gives CATSRLEGINNSPLHF.

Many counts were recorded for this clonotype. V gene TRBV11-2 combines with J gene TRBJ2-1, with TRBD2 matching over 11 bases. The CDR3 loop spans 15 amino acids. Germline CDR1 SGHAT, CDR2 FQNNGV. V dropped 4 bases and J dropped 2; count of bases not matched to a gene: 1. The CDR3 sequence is CASSSGLAAYNEQFF. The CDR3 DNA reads TGTGCCAGCAGCTCGGGACTAGCGGCCTACAATGAGCAGTTCTTC.